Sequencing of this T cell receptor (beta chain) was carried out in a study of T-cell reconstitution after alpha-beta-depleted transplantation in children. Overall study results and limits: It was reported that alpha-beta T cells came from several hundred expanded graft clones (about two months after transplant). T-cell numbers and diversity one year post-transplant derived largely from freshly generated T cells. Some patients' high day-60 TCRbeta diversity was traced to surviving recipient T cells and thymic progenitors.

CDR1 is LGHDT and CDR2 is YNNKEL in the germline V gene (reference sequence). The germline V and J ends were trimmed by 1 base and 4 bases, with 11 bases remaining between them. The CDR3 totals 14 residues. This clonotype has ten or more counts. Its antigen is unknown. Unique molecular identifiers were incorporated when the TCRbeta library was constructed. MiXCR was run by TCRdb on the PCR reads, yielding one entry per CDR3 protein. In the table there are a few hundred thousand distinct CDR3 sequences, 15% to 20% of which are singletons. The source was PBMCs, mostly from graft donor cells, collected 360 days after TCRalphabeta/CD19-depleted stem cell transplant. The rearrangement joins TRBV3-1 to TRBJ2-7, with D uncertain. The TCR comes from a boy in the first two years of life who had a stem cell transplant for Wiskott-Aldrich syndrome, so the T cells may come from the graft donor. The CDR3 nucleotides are TGTGCCAGCAGCCAAGGGACCAGATCTTACGAGCAGTACTTC. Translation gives CASSQGTRSYEQYF.